This TCR beta chain comes out of a study of patients with pleural tuberculosis. Using its own MiXCR run on the reads, TCRdb lists one record per CDR3 protein. The sample lists around 50,000 distinct CDR3 sequences, 6% to 8% occurring once. The CDR3 spans 13 residues. The germline V gene has CDR1 KGHSH and CDR2 LQKENI. Trimming removed 0 bases from V and 1 base from J, with 0 bases in between. This clonotype has at least ten counts. The rearrangement joins TRBV18 to TRBJ2-2; D is undetermined. The receptor comes from a human donor with pleural tuberculosis. The CDR3 nucleotides are TGTGCCAGCTCACCACCGAACACCGGGGAGCTGTTTTTT. Translation gives CASSPPNTGELFF.